This T cell receptor beta chain was captured in a study of T cell responses to AZD1222 COVID-19 vaccine. Sequencing was performed with immunoSEQ multiplex PCR; in TCRdb, only in-frame clones are kept and a portion is missing. The sample includes 77,000 or so clones, around 87% seen only once; the top ten take more than 15%. A note on this clone: Its antigen is not known.

V shed 5 bases, J shed 4 bases, and the junction held 9 bases outside the gene matches. The germline V gene encodes CDR1 MDHEN and CDR2 SYDVKM. This CDR3 spans 15 amino acids. Overall study findings and caveats: Regions 160-218 and 743-854 dominated among vaccine-associated CD4 TCRs spanning spike.

The clonotype originates from an adult who received the AZD1222 COVID-19 vaccine. The sample in question was peripheral blood, obtained 28 days after the second AZD1222 dose. The chain combines TRBV28 with TRBJ2-7; 9 positions agree with TRBD1. CDR3 region: CASSQWRTGVYEQYF. The CDR3 nucleotides are TGTGCCAGCAGTCAGTGGAGGACAGGGGTTTACGAGCAGTACTTC.